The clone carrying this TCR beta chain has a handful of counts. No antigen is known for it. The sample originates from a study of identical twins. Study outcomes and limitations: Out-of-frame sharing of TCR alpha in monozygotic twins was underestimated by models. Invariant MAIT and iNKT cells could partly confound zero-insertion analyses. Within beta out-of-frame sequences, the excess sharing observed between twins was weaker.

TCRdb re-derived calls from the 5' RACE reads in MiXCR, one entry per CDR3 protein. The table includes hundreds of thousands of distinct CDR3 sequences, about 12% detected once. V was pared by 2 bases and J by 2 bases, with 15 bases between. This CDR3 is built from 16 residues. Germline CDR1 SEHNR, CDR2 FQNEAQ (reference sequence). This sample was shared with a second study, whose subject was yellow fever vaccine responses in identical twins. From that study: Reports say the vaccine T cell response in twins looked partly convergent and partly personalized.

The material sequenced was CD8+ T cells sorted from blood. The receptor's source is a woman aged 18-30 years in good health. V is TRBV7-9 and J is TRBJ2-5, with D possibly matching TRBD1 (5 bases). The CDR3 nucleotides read TGTGCCAGCAGCTTATTCAGGGTATCATATCAAGAGACCCAGTACTTC. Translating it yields CASSLFRVSYQETQYF.